The 30 T cell receptor beta chains in this list originate from one sample, sequenced in a study of blood T cell repertoires in COVID-19 (dated by TCRdb to about 2020). The library was made by the immunoSEQ multiplex PCR assay. TCRdb re-hosts the immuneACCESS table, in-frame sequences only. Its copies lack some clones; in the studies checked, an unresolved V gene accounts for under half of them, and the cause for the rest is not known. In this sample the table shows about 150,000 clones, less than 90% of which occur a single time. Almost 9% of the sample goes to the ten largest clones. Sequenced input: peripheral blood. These TCRs come from a man aged 30-40 years with COVID-19, enrolled during active disease.

The gene calls are TRBV6-5 and TRBJ2-7, with D possibly matching TRBD2 (5 bases). This CDR3 spans 13 amino acids. Trimming took 5 bases from V and 4 from J, leaving 12 bases between them. Germline values: CDR1 MNHEY, CDR2 SVGAGI. The CDR3 DNA sequence: TGTGCCAGCAGTCGCCCCGAGGGATACGAGCAGTACTTC. Its translation is CASSRPEGYEQYF.

The V gene is TRBV19, the J gene TRBJ2-7, with 8 bases matching TRBD2. From germline, CDR1 is LNHDA and CDR2 SQIVND (reference sequence). With V trimmed by 2 bases and J by 3 bases, 12 bases remained unmatched. The CDR3 is made up of 17 amino acids. The CDR3 region has the DNA TGTGCCAGTAGTATAAGTATCGCGGGAGGATCCTTCTACGAGCAGTACTTC. Its translation is CASSISIAGGSFYEQYF.

As DNA, the CDR3 is TGTGCCAGCTCACCACGAGGGTCCGGGGAGCTGTTTTTT. Its protein product is CASSPRGSGELFF. The V call is TRBV18, the J call TRBJ2-2, with D possibly being TRBD2 (5 bases). This CDR3 contains 13 residues. Deletions cut 1 base from V and 6 bases from J, with 6 bases between. In germline, CDR1 is KGHSH, CDR2 LQKENI. Supplemented by reference TRBV18 and TRBJ2-2, the full variable domain reads NAGVMQNPRHLVRRRGQEARLRCSPMKGHSHVYWYRQLPEEGLKFMVYLQKENIIDESGMPKERFSAEFPKEGPSILRIQQVVRGDSAAYFCASSPRGSGELFFGEGSRLTVL.

J is TRBJ2-7 and V is TRBV15; TRBD1 agrees at 9 bases. Germline V gives CDR1 LNHNV, CDR2 YYDKDF (reference sequence). Germline trimming cut 0 bases from V and 3 bases from J; bases unmatched to any gene: 3. The CDR3 runs 15 residues. The CDR3 loop is CATSRDDRGVYEQYF. In DNA form, the CDR3 reads TGTGCCACCAGCAGAGACGACAGGGGGGTCTACGAGCAGTACTTC.

This clone was seen a few times. The chain is built from TRBV18 and TRBJ2-7; no reliable D call. The CDR3 is 13 residues long. The V end lost 1 base, the J end lost 6 bases, and 10 bases lay between the germline ends. In germline, CDR1 is KGHSH, CDR2 LQKENI. CDR3 in DNA: TGTGCCAGCTCACCACAACCCAGAAGCGAGCAGTACTTC. Translation: CASSPQPRSEQYF. Combining the CDR3 with reference TRBV18 and TRBJ2-7 gives the whole variable domain NAGVMQNPRHLVRRRGQEARLRCSPMKGHSHVYWYRQLPEEGLKFMVYLQKENIIDESGMPKERFSAEFPKEGPSILRIQQVVRGDSAAYFCASSPQPRSEQYFGPGTRLTVT.

J is TRBJ2-3 and V is TRBV18; D not resolved. The length of the CDR3 is 15 residues. The ends were cut back, 4 bases at V and 0 bases at J, with 11 bases in the middle. Per germline, CDR1 KGHSH and CDR2 LQKENI. The CDR3 DNA is TGTGCCAGCTCACTGACTGCTACTAGCACAGATACGCAGTATTTT. Protein product: CASSLTATSTDTQYF.

This chain connects TRBV7-9 to TRBJ2-7, with 7 bases aligning to TRBD2. V gave up 5 bases and J gave up 5 bases; unmatched junction bases: 12. The CDR3 is 15 residues long. The V gene's germline CDR1 is SEHNR and CDR2 FQNEAQ (reference sequence). The CDR3 nucleotides read TGTGCCAGCAGCGGGGGAGGGAGGGGAAGCAACGAGCAGTACTTC. This encodes CASSGGGRGSNEQYF.

The rearrangement links TRBV7-9 to TRBJ2-3; TRBD2 matches 7 bases. V was pared by 2 bases and J by 5 bases, with 4 bases of the junction left unmatched. The CDR3 contains 14 residues. The germline CDR1 and CDR2 sequences are SEHNR and FQNEAQ (reference sequence). CDR3 region: CASSLTTGGDTQYF. The CDR3 DNA reads as TGTGCCAGCAGCTTAACTACGGGGGGAGATACGCAGTATTTT.

This sequence joins TRBV10-3 and TRBJ2-7, with 8 bases identical to TRBD2. Trimming took 3 bases from V and 3 from J; bases not matched to a gene: 4. The CDR3 totals 14 residues. CDR1 ENHRY and CDR2 SYGVKD come from the germline V gene. CDR3 bases: TGTGCCATCAGTGACCTAGCGGGTGTCTACGAGCAGTACTTC. Translated, it gives CAISDLAGVYEQYF.

The chain is built from TRBV19 and TRBJ1-2; a possible D gene is TRBD1 (5 bases). V gave up 10 bases and J gave up 4 bases, with 10 bases separating them. The CDR3 has 11 amino acids. Germline V gene data show CDR1 as LNHDA and CDR2 as SQIVND (reference sequence). The CDR3 spells CAILDSYGYTF. The CDR3 nucleotides read TGTGCCATACTCGACAGCTATGGCTACACCTTC.

This clone was detected once. The V and J genes are TRBV9 and TRBJ2-6; 10 nucleotides line up with TRBD1. V was clipped by 5 bases and J by 0 bases; unmatched bases: 5. CDR1 is SGDLS, CDR2 YYNGEE, per germline. The CDR3 spans 17 residues. The CDR3 here is CASRGDRGPSGANVLTF. In DNA form, the CDR3 reads TGTGCCAGCAGAGGGGACAGGGGACCCTCTGGGGCCAACGTCCTGACTTTC.

CDR3 region: CAISEPTGARYNEQFF. CDR3 DNA: TGTGCCATCAGTGAGCCGACAGGGGCAAGGTACAATGAGCAGTTCTTC. This chain links TRBV10-3 with TRBJ2-1, with 8 nucleotides matching TRBD1. The germline V gene encodes CDR1 ENHRY and CDR2 SYGVKD. Trimming at V came to 2 bases and at J to 4 bases, leaving 7 bases not matched to a gene. The CDR3 is 16 amino acids.

V usage is TRBV30 and J usage is TRBJ1-2, with D unclear. CDR1 and CDR2 (germline): GTSNPN, SVGIG (reference sequence). This CDR3 has 12 residues. Trimming cost V 1 base and J 4 bases, with 7 bases left between them. The CDR3 DNA sequence: TGTGCCTGGAGTGAGTCCAGCTATGGCTACACCTTC. This gives the protein CAWSESSYGYTF.

This clone has just one count. The CDR3 DNA is TGTGCCAGCAGCTCTCAGGGTACTGAAGCTTTCTTT. Its translation: CASSSQGTEAFF. V usage is TRBV7-6 and J usage is TRBJ1-1; weak D call: TRBD1 (5 bases). Germline-derived CDR1 and CDR2 are SGHVS and FNYEAQ. Trimming removed 4 bases from V and 5 bases from J, with 8 bases in between. This CDR3 is 12 amino acids long.

The rearrangement links TRBV18 to TRBJ2-7; TRBD2 matches 8 bases. V gave up 6 bases and J gave up 6 bases; unmatched junction bases: 10. Germline V CDR1 and CDR2: KGHSH, LQKENI. There are 14 residues in the CDR3. CDR3 region: CASSRGTSVAEQYF. The CDR3 DNA reads TGTGCCAGCTCTCGCGGGACTAGTGTGGCCGAGCAGTACTTC.

V gene TRBV19 combines with J gene TRBJ2-2; the match to TRBD2 covers 7 bases. The CDR3 has 16 amino acids. V shed 3 bases and J 5 bases; nucleotides not matched to a gene: 9. Per germline, CDR1 LNHDA and CDR2 SQIVND (reference sequence). The CDR3 loop is CASSIGTTGRTGELFF. The CDR3 DNA follows: TGTGCCAGTAGTATTGGGACCACCGGGAGGACCGGGGAGCTGTTTTTT.

This chain uses TRBV6-2 or TRBV6-3 with TRBJ2-3; TRBD1 matches 10 bases. From germline, CDR1 is MNHEY and CDR2 SVGEGT. The V and J ends lost 2 bases and 1 base, in that order; junction bases with no gene match: 9. This CDR3 is 18 amino acids long. CDR3 sequence reads: CASSYRWGQGIRTDTQYF. CDR3 coding DNA: TGTGCCAGCAGTTACCGTTGGGGACAGGGGATCCGCACAGATACGCAGTATTTT.

The rearrangement links TRBV15 to TRBJ2-7, with D possibly being TRBD2 (6 bases). Deletions cut 5 bases from V and 5 bases from J, with 34 bases between. From germline, CDR1 is LNHNV and CDR2 YYDKDF (reference sequence). The CDR3 is 20 amino acids. The CDR3 DNA reads as TGTGCCACCAGCCATCCCGTGGTAGCAGCGGGTCTCCCCCGGCGGGACGAGCAGTACTTC. It codes for CATSHPVVAAGLPRRDEQYF. Filled out from reference TRBV15 and TRBJ2-7, the complete variable domain reads DAMVIQNPRYQVTQFGKPVTLSCSQTLNHNVMYWYQQKSSQAPKLLFHYYDKDFNNEADTPDNFQSRRPNTSFCFLDIRSPGLGDTAMYLCATSHPVVAAGLPRRDEQYFGPGTRLTVT.

The chain has TRBV5-5 and TRBJ2-7; TRBD2 is a possible D gene (5 bases). The CDR3 consists of 16 residues. Trimming removed 2 bases at V and 0 bases at J, with 15 bases between. CDR1 is SGHKS and CDR2 is YYEKEE in the germline V gene (reference sequence). The CDR3 DNA reads TGTGCCAGCAGCTTTTATGCCATCAGCGGCTCCTACGAGCAGTACTTC. Protein sequence: CASSFYAISGSYEQYF.

This clone was seen a few times. This chain joins TRBV2 and TRBJ2-2; D remains unclear. V shed 3 bases and J shed 4 bases, with 9 bases lying between them. The CDR3 is 14 amino acids. Germline assignment: CDR1 SNHLY and CDR2 FYNNEI. The CDR3 DNA is TGTGCCAGCAGTGACGCAGGTCGCACCGGGGAGCTGTTTTTT. Its protein product is CASSDAGRTGELFF.

The CDR3 region has the DNA TGTGCCAGCCGCCGAGAACTCAGCGGGGGCTCCTACAATGAGCAGTTCTTC. Its protein is CASRRELSGGSYNEQFF. The chain combines TRBV4-2 with TRBJ2-1; 8 positions agree with TRBD2. Germline assignment: CDR1 LGHNA and CDR2 YNFKEQ. The CDR3 is 17 amino acids. The trim removed 8 bases at V and 0 bases at J, leaving 12 bases unmatched.

The V and J genes are TRBV30 and TRBJ1-1; D might be TRBD1 (6 bases). CDR3 size: 13 residues. The germline V and J ends were trimmed by 2 bases and 0 bases, with 7 bases remaining between them. Germline lookup yields CDR1 GTSNPN and CDR2 SVGIG (reference sequence). CDR3 in amino acids: CAWSKGVNTEAFF. The CDR3 DNA sequence: TGTGCCTGGAGTAAGGGGGTGAACACTGAAGCTTTCTTT. The variable domain in full, with the rest retrieved from reference TRBV30 and TRBJ1-1, is SQTIHQWPATLVQPVGSPLSLECTVEGTSNPNLYWYRQAAGRGLQLLFYSVGIGQISSEVPQNLSASRPQDRQFILSSKKLLLSDSGFYLCAWSKGVNTEAFFGQGTRLTVV.

This sequence joins TRBV9 and TRBJ2-7; possible D gene TRBD1, 5 bases. The germline CDR1 and CDR2 sequences are SGDLS and YYNGEE. There are 15 residues in the CDR3. Trimming pared 0 bases from V and 5 bases from J, leaving 15 bases between. The CDR3 nucleotides read TGTGCCAGCAGCGTAGCTTTAGGGGCAGGGCACGAGCAGTACTTC. Translation gives CASSVALGAGHEQYF.

V usage is TRBV15 and J usage is TRBJ2-1; tentative D call: TRBD2 (5 bases). Trimming shortened V by 5 bases and J by 6 bases, and 11 bases separated the two germline ends. CDR1 is LNHNV, CDR2 YYDKDF, per germline (reference sequence). This CDR3 is built from 13 residues. The CDR3 loop reads CATSVLRGNEQFF. The CDR3, as DNA: TGTGCCACCAGCGTCTTACGGGGCAATGAGCAGTTCTTC.

In this sample, this clone turned up once. The chain joins TRBV27 to TRBJ2-2; 7 bases are shared with TRBD2. The germline V gene encodes CDR1 MNHEY and CDR2 SMNVEV (reference sequence). The CDR3 covers 15 residues. Unmatched junction bases numbered 16, after V lost 10 bases and J lost 8 bases. The CDR3, as DNA: TGTGCCACCCGTAGATCCCCCGCGGGAGAGGGGGAGCTGTTTTTT. Translated, it gives CATRRSPAGEGELFF.

The chain links TRBV19 to TRBJ2-5; 8 nucleotides agree with TRBD2. The CDR3 is made up of 15 amino acids. J lost 4 bases, V lost 3 bases, and 7 bases had no gene match. From germline, CDR1 is LNHDA and CDR2 SQIVND (reference sequence). The CDR3 protein is CASSITGRAGETQYF. The CDR3 DNA is TGTGCCAGTAGTATTACCGGGAGGGCTGGAGAGACCCAGTACTTC.

This chain uses TRBV9 with TRBJ1-5, with D unresolved. Trimming took off 2 bases at V and 0 bases at J, with 9 bases between the two ends. The germline CDR1 and CDR2 sequences are SGDLS and YYNGEE. The CDR3 totals 15 residues. This chain's CDR3 is CASSVSIDSNQPQHF. The DNA of the CDR3 is TGTGCCAGCAGCGTTTCGATAGATAGCAATCAGCCCCAGCATTTT.

In nucleotides, the CDR3 is TGCGCCAGCAGCTCCGGGACAGGGTTCGCCGGGGAGCTGTTTTTT. Protein: CASSSGTGFAGELFF. The chain combines TRBV5-1 with TRBJ2-2; 9 nucleotides match TRBD1. Germline loops: CDR1 SGHRS, CDR2 YFSETQ. Trimming removed 3 bases from V and 6 bases from J; junction bases left unmatched: 6. There are 15 residues in the CDR3.

V and J are TRBV20-1 and TRBJ2-1; D perhaps matches TRBD2 (6 bases). Trimming shortened V by 3 bases and J by 8 bases, and 17 bases separated the two germline ends. The CDR3 has 14 residues. Germline lookup yields CDR1 DFQATT and CDR2 SNEGSKA (reference sequence). CDR3 bases: TGCAGTGCTAGTAATTCGGCAGGGAGGTATGAGCAGTTCTTC. Translating it yields CSASNSAGRYEQFF.

The chain joins TRBV7-9 to TRBJ2-1; no definite D call. V lost 8 bases to trimming and J lost 0 bases, with 8 bases between them. This CDR3 contains 13 residues. Germline V gene sequence: CDR1 SEHNR, CDR2 FQNEAQ (reference sequence). The CDR3 DNA reads as TGTGCCAGCGTGCTTAGCTCCTACAATGAGCAGTTCTTC. Residues: CASVLSSYNEQFF.